These 29 T cell receptor beta chains were all obtained from the same sample, sequenced in a study of T cells in tumors after PD-1 blockade. Only in-frame clones appear in the TCRdb table, and some are missing; sequencing was by immunoSEQ multiplex PCR. This table holds roughly 20,000 clones, more than 65% found once. This sample comprised PBMCs, obtained after anti-PD-1 therapy. Receptors originate from a human donor with advanced basal cell or squamous cell carcinoma (not recorded which).

This clone was seen only once. The chain carries TRBV28 and TRBJ2-7; D is possibly TRBD2 (5 bases). This CDR3 spans 14 amino acids. Germline V gene lookup returns CDR1 MDHEN and CDR2 SYDVKM. V shed 5 bases and J shed 2 bases, with 13 bases lying between them. This chain's CDR3 is CASSPLRAPYEQYF. CDR3 DNA: TGTGCCAGCAGTCCCCTGAGGGCCCCCTACGAGCAGTACTTC.

In this sample, this clone turned up once. The gene calls are TRBV19 and TRBJ2-7; 13 bases map to TRBD2. Germline loops: CDR1 LNHDA, CDR2 SQIVND (reference sequence). With V trimmed by 6 bases and J by 4 bases, 18 bases remained unmatched. The CDR3 runs 19 residues. CDR3 amino acids: CASRNTQGQPGLAGYEQYF. CDR3 coding DNA: TGTGCCAGTAGGAATACCCAGGGACAGCCGGGACTAGCGGGATACGAGCAGTACTTC. The complete variable domain, with remaining parts taken from reference TRBV19 and TRBJ2-7, reads DGGITQSPKYLFRKEGQNVTLSCEQNLNHDAMYWYRQDPGQGLRLIYYSQIVNDFQKGDIAEGYSVSREKKESFPLTVTSAQKNPTAFYLCASRNTQGQPGLAGYEQYFGPGTRLTVT.

The chain links TRBV5-1 to TRBJ2-2, with 12 bases that match TRBD1. The CDR3 is 17 amino acids. V shed 5 bases, J shed 4 bases, and the junction held 9 bases outside the gene matches. CDR1 is SGHRS, CDR2 YFSETQ, per germline. The CDR3 DNA is TGCGCCAGCAGTCTGGTGGGGACAGGGGGCTCCACCGGGGAGCTGTTTTTT. The encoded protein is CASSLVGTGGSTGELFF. Full variable domain (remainder filled in from reference TRBV5-1 and TRBJ2-2): KAGVTQTPRYLIKTRGQQVTLSCSPISGHRSVSWYQQTPGQGLQFLFEYFSETQRNKGNFPGRFSGRQFSNSRSEMNVSTLELGDSALYLCASSLVGTGGSTGELFFGEGSRLTVL.

In this sample, this clone turned up a few times. The CDR3 nucleotides read TGTGCCAGCAGCTATGGACTAGCGGGAGTAGATGAGCAGTTCTTC. As protein: CASSYGLAGVDEQFF. The chain couples TRBV6-6 to TRBJ2-1, with 13 bases matching TRBD2. The CDR3 length is 15 residues. V was pared by 6 bases and J by 8 bases, with 7 bases of the junction left unmatched. Germline V CDR1 and CDR2: MNHNY, SVGAGI (reference sequence).

Of note for this clone: Germline and junction disagree at one end, which may indicate a read error. V and J are TRBV2 and TRBJ1-5; the D gene is possibly TRBD1 (5 bases). Germline V gene data show CDR1 as SNHLY and CDR2 as FYNNEI. The CDR3 has 14 amino acids. The CDR3 protein is CAGSRRGEDQPQHF. The CDR3 DNA sequence: TGTGCCGGCAGTAGGCGGGGGGAGGATCAGCCCCAGCATTTT.

V usage is TRBV5-6 and J usage is TRBJ2-7, with D unresolved. Germline CDR1 and CDR2: SGHDT and YYEEEE. The V end was cut by 0 bases, the J end by 3 bases, with 10 bases between. The CDR3 is 14 residues long. The DNA for the CDR3 is TGTGCCAGCAGCTTGGTTTTCGGTAACTACGAGCAGTACTTC. Its translation is CASSLVFGNYEQYF.

This clone was detected a few times. This chain uses TRBV5-4 with TRBJ1-2; 7 bases agree with TRBD1. CDR1 is SGHNT, CDR2 YYREEE, per germline (reference sequence). Trimming cost V 0 bases and J 7 bases; bases outside gene matches: 6. The CDR3 has 14 residues. This CDR3 is CASSLDRGFGGYTF. The CDR3 DNA reads TGTGCCAGCAGCTTGGACAGGGGATTCGGTGGCTACACCTTC. Variable domain in full (rest from reference TRBV5-4 and TRBJ1-2): ETGVTQSPTHLIKTRGQQVTLRCSSQSGHNTVSWYQQALGQGPQFIFQYYREEENGRGNFPPRFSGLQFPNYSSELNVNALELDDSALYLCASSLDRGFGGYTFGSGTRLTVV.

The chain combines TRBV19 with TRBJ1-5; the match to TRBD1 covers 7 bases. With V trimmed by 0 bases and J by 0 bases, 5 bases remained unmatched. Germline CDR1 LNHDA, CDR2 SQIVND (reference sequence). The CDR3 is 17 residues long. CDR3 DNA: TGTGCCAGTAGTATAGATCCGACAGGGAATAGCAATCAGCCCCAGCATTTT. Translated: CASSIDPTGNSNQPQHF. Together with reference TRBV19 and TRBJ1-5, the CDR3 gives the full variable domain: DGGITQSPKYLFRKEGQNVTLSCEQNLNHDAMYWYRQDPGQGLRLIYYSQIVNDFQKGDIAEGYSVSREKKESFPLTVTSAQKNPTAFYLCASSIDPTGNSNQPQHFGDGTRLSIL.

The chain combines TRBV6-6 with TRBJ1-1; a weak D match, TRBD1 (6 bases). This CDR3 has 14 residues. Germline loops: CDR1 MNHNY, CDR2 SVGAGI (reference sequence). Between the trimmed V and J ends, which lost 6 bases and 1 base, there was a span of 12 bases. CDR3 DNA sequence: TGTGCCAGCAGATATGGGACATCGAACACTGAAGCTTTCTTT. Its protein product is CASRYGTSNTEAFF.

Notes on this clone: The same CDR3 also results from other DNA sequences found in this sample. V and J are TRBV9 and TRBJ2-3; D is perhaps TRBD2 (6 bases). CDR3 size: 17 residues. V was cut by 4 bases and J by 0 bases, with 18 bases left in between. The germline gives CDR1 SGDLS, CDR2 YYNGEE. The CDR3: CASSLPKAGPSTDTQYF. Written as DNA, the CDR3 is TGTGCCAGCAGCCTCCCCAAAGCGGGCCCTAGCACAGATACGCAGTATTTT.

The chain joins TRBV5-8 to TRBJ1-1; possibly TRBD1 for D (5 bases). Germline CDR1 SGHTS, CDR2 YDEGEE. V lost 3 bases and J lost 1, with 7 bases in between. The CDR3 contains 13 residues. This chain's CDR3 is CASSYDRNTEAFF. In DNA form, the CDR3 reads TGTGCCAGCAGCTATGACAGGAACACTGAAGCTTTCTTT.

This sequence joins TRBV9 and TRBJ2-1; D tentatively fits TRBD1 or TRBD2 (5 bases each). The V end lost 1 base, the J end lost 0 bases, and 8 bases lay between the germline ends. This CDR3 is built from 15 residues. Germline V gives CDR1 SGDLS, CDR2 YYNGEE. As DNA, the CDR3 is TGTGCCAGCAGCGTAACCGGGACCTCCTACAATGAGCAGTTCTTC. The encoded protein is CASSVTGTSYNEQFF.

V and J are TRBV3-1 (or the pseudogene TRBV3-2) and TRBJ2-7; D is unresolved. The ends were cut back, 1 base at V and 8 bases at J, with 12 bases in the middle. The CDR3 runs 13 residues. Germline V CDR1 and CDR2: LGHDT, YNNKEL (reference sequence). DNA for the CDR3: TGTGCCAGCAGCCAAGTGGCGTCCTCGAAGCAGTACTTC. The encoded protein is CASSQVASSKQYF.

The CDR3 here is CASSLLGGADGAPLHF. The CDR3 nucleotides are TGTGCCAGCAGCTTGTTAGGAGGCGCCGACGGAGCACCCCTCCACTTT. The gene calls are TRBV5-5 and TRBJ1-6; D gene uncertain. The V end lost 1 base, the J end lost 11 bases, and 19 bases lay between the germline ends. The CDR3 extends over 16 amino acids. Germline CDR1 SGHKS, CDR2 YYEKEE (reference sequence). The full variable domain, with the rest looked up from reference TRBV5-5 and TRBJ1-6, is DAGVTQSPTHLIKTRGQQVTLRCSPISGHKSVSWYQQVLGQGPQFIFQYYEKEERGRGNFPDRFSARQFPNYSSELNVNALLLGDSALYLCASSLLGGADGAPLHFGNGTRLTVT.

This chain links TRBV14 with TRBJ2-7; D call uncertain. CDR3 size: 13 residues. Germline assignment: CDR1 SGHDN and CDR2 FVKESK. The V end was cut by 2 bases, the J end by 6 bases, with 11 bases between. CDR3 sequence reads: CASSQIWGGEQYF. The DNA for the CDR3 is TGTGCCAGCAGCCAAATCTGGGGTGGCGAGCAGTACTTC.

In DNA form, the CDR3 reads TGTGCCAGCAGCTTATTTAGCGGGGGAGTGAACATTCAGTACTTC. Amino acids: CASSLFSGGVNIQYF. The chain links TRBV5-6 to TRBJ2-4, with 9 bases that match TRBD2. Germline-derived CDR1 and CDR2 are SGHDT and YYEEEE. V dropped 2 bases and J dropped 7; count of bases not matched to a gene: 7. The CDR3 contains 15 residues.

The rearrangement uses TRBV7-2 and TRBJ2-7; TRBD1 is a possible D gene (5 bases). Looked up from germline, CDR1 is SGHTA and CDR2 is FQGNSA. The CDR3 sequence is 16 residues long. V lost 1 base and J 7 bases, leaving 20 bases between the germline ends. For the CDR3, the DNA is TGTGCCAGCAGCTTAGATGCCGTAACAGGTTTACTGGAGCAGTACTTC. It codes for CASSLDAVTGLLEQYF.

The chain carries TRBV5-1 and TRBJ1-4; D might be TRBD1 (5 bases). Looked up from germline, CDR1 is SGHRS and CDR2 is YFSETQ. This CDR3 is 14 amino acids long. V was trimmed by 2 bases and J by 8 bases, leaving 13 bases between them. CDR3 residues: CASSFGGEGEKLFF. The CDR3 nucleotides read TGCGCCAGCAGCTTCGGAGGGGAGGGGGAAAAACTGTTTTTT.

This clone has just one count. The gene calls are TRBV27 and TRBJ2-1; 11 bases are a match to TRBD2. This CDR3 region has 15 residues. The ends lost 2 bases at V and 12 bases at J; junction bases unmatched: 9. The V gene's germline CDR1 is MNHEY and CDR2 SMNVEV (reference sequence). The CDR3 sequence is CASSLENSGRAGQFF. CDR3 DNA: TGTGCCAGCAGTTTAGAGAATAGCGGGAGGGCCGGGCAGTTCTTC.

The chain couples TRBV29-1 to TRBJ2-1; 8 positions agree with TRBD1. This CDR3 is 13 amino acids long. Germline V CDR1 and CDR2: SQVTM, ANQGSEA. The V and J ends lost 6 bases and 2 bases, in that order; junction bases with no gene match: 3. This chain's CDR3 is CSVQGATYNEQFF. The CDR3 nucleotides are TGCAGCGTGCAGGGGGCCACCTACAATGAGCAGTTCTTC.

This clone is termed medium-sized. The CDR3 region has the DNA TGTGCCAGCAGCCAAGATTTACTAGCGGCATACAATGAGCAGTTCTTC. It yields the protein CASSQDLLAAYNEQFF. The gene calls are TRBV3-1 (or the pseudogene TRBV3-2) and TRBJ2-1; 8 positions match TRBD2. The germline V gene encodes CDR1 LGHDT and CDR2 YNNKEL (reference sequence). The V gene end was trimmed by 0 bases and the J gene end by 4 bases; junction bases not matched to a gene: 5. CDR3 length: 16 amino acids.

This chain links TRBV12-3 or TRBV12-4 with TRBJ1-2, with D unresolved. This CDR3 has 11 amino acids. The ends were cut back, 4 bases at V and 8 bases at J, with 8 bases in the middle. For the CDR3, the DNA is TGTGCCAGCAGTTCAGGAGTAGGCTACACCTTC. The encoded protein is CASSSGVGYTF.

The V gene is TRBV2, the J gene TRBJ1-5; perhaps TRBD1 as D (5 bases). Germline-derived CDR1 and CDR2 are SNHLY and FYNNEI. The CDR3 loop spans 15 amino acids. Trimming took off 3 bases at V and 7 bases at J, with 16 bases between the two ends. In nucleotides, the CDR3 is TGTGCCAGCAGTGAGGGCCGGCTGGGGGGGCAGCCCCAGCATTTT. This codes for CASSEGRLGGQPQHF.

The chain joins TRBV24-1 to TRBJ2-1; TRBD1 agrees at 7 bases. CDR1 KGHDR and CDR2 SFDVKD come from the germline V gene. The CDR3 contains 13 residues. V trimming: 4 bases; J trimming: 12 bases; junction bases outside the gene matches: 8. CDR3 nucleotides: TGTGCCACCAGTGAGGCAGACAGGGCCAGGCAGTTCTTC. This codes for CATSEADRARQFF.

The gene calls are TRBV6-5 and TRBJ1-1; D call uncertain. Germline assignment: CDR1 MNHEY and CDR2 SVGAGI. V shed 8 bases and J shed 4 bases, with 14 bases lying between them. The length of the CDR3 is 13 residues. The CDR3 loop is CASGPGRTTEAFF. In DNA, the CDR3 is TGTGCCAGCGGTCCGGGGAGGACCACTGAAGCTTTCTTT.

The CDR3: CATSVVGGTGELFF. In DNA, the CDR3 is TGTGCCACCAGTGTGGTCGGGGGCACCGGGGAGCTGTTTTTT. This chain connects TRBV24-1 to TRBJ2-2, with D perhaps matching TRBD2 (6 bases). The germline CDR1 and CDR2 sequences are KGHDR and SFDVKD. The CDR3 totals 14 residues. Trimming stripped 5 bases from V and 4 bases from J, with 10 bases between.

The chain couples TRBV12-3 or TRBV12-4 to TRBJ1-2; the D is unclear. This CDR3 is 12 amino acids long. Trimming pared 3 bases from V and 4 bases from J, leaving 6 bases between. The CDR3 DNA follows: TGTGCCAGCAGTTTTTTGGGCTATGGCTACACCTTC. The encoded protein is CASSFLGYGYTF.

The chain joins TRBV7-2 to TRBJ2-1; TRBD1 aligns across 10 bases. The CDR3 has 15 residues. V gave up 1 base and J gave up 6 bases; unmatched junction bases: 3. Germline V lookup: CDR1 SGHTA, CDR2 FQGNSA. CDR3 in DNA: TGTGCCAGCAGCTTAGGGACAGGGGGTACCAATGAGCAGTTCTTC. It translates to CASSLGTGGTNEQFF.

The gene calls are TRBV7-8 and TRBJ2-1, with no clear D. CDR1 is SGHVS, CDR2 FQNEAQ, per germline. This CDR3 comprises 17 residues. Trimming took 2 bases from V and 0 from J, leaving 14 bases between them. CDR3 DNA sequence: TGTGCCAGCAGCTTACAAAGGTGGCGGAGCTCCTACAATGAGCAGTTCTTC. Protein: CASSLQRWRSSYNEQFF.